Reported below is one T cell receptor (beta chain). Its antigen remains unidentified. V trimming: 6 bases; J trimming: 3 bases; junction bases outside the gene matches: 12. The CDR3 sequence is 16 residues long. The germline CDR1 and CDR2 sequences are LGHNA and YNFKEQ. TCRdb keeps only in-frame clones here, not all; method: immunoSEQ multiplex PCR. The sample consists of about 24,000 clones, around 88% of them appearing once. The data were obtained in a study of T cells after posttransplantation cyclophosphamide. Study results and caveats: Blood and skin or GI T cell repertoires showed limited TRB overlap. Donor CD8+ memory clones often dominated recipient blood repertoires at later times.

The chain combines TRBV4-2 with TRBJ2-3, with 7 bases matching TRBD2. Sequenced: PBMCs. This TCR was sampled from a woman aged 60-70 years with a blood cancer, CMV-positive, and with a related stem cell donor. For the CDR3, the DNA is TGTGCCAGCAGTCCTCGGGGGGAGGGAGGGACAGATACGCAGTATTTT. This codes for CASSPRGEGGTDTQYF.